The 9 T cell receptor beta chains presented below share a single source sample, sequenced in a study of blood T cells in healthy people across ages. A second PCR of roughly 7 to 11 cycles used a sample-barcoded 5' primer and a J-beta primer mix. TCRdb passed the 5' RACE reads through MiXCR, listing each CDR3 protein once. This repertoire shows some 1.5 million distinct CDR3 sequences, 28% found once; its top ten account for roughly 8%. The sequenced sample consisted of blood. Receptor source: a woman in her thirties in good health.

V is TRBV7-2 and J is TRBJ1-2; D unresolved. The ends were cut back, 4 bases at V and 3 bases at J, with 12 bases in the middle. The V gene's germline CDR1 is SGHTA and CDR2 FQGNSA. There are 14 residues in the CDR3. CDR3 coding DNA: TGTGCCAGCAGCTCCATGGGGATTGACTATGGCTACACCTTC. Translating gives CASSSMGIDYGYTF.

At least ten counts were recorded for this clonotype. This chain uses TRBV25-1 with TRBJ2-7, with 9 positions matching TRBD1. Germline V gene lookup returns CDR1 MGHDK and CDR2 SYGVNS. The V and J ends lost 5 bases and 2 bases, in that order; junction bases with no gene match: 10. This CDR3 contains 16 residues. The CDR3 sequence is CASSFRGQGRAYEQYF. In nucleotides, the CDR3 is TGTGCCAGCAGTTTTCGGGGACAGGGCCGTGCCTACGAGCAGTACTTC.

V gene TRBV10-3 combines with J gene TRBJ2-1; D is unclear. The CDR3 spans 11 residues. The V end lost 4 bases, the J end lost 6 bases, and 4 bases lay between the germline ends. Germline values: CDR1 ENHRY, CDR2 SYGVKD. CDR3 in DNA: TGTGCCATCAGTGTGACCAATGAGCAGTTCTTC. Translation gives CAISVTNEQFF.

This sequence joins TRBV15 and TRBJ2-1, with D maybe TRBD1 (6 bases). CDR1 and CDR2 (germline): LNHNV, YYDKDF (reference sequence). This CDR3 comprises 16 residues. Trimming cost V 3 bases and J 5 bases, with 17 bases left between them. The CDR3 sequence is CATSSAPGQPNNEQFF. The CDR3 coding sequence is TGTGCCACCAGCAGTGCACCGGGACAACCAAACAATGAGCAGTTCTTC. Complete variable domain (other parts from reference TRBV15 and TRBJ2-1): DAMVIQNPRYQVTQFGKPVTLSCSQTLNHNVMYWYQQKSSQAPKLLFHYYDKDFNNEADTPDNFQSRRPNTSFCFLDIRSPGLGDTAMYLCATSSAPGQPNNEQFFGPGTRLTVL.

This clonotype was seen many times. The chain joins TRBV5-1 to TRBJ2-1, with a possible D match to TRBD1 (6 bases). Germline V gene sequence: CDR1 SGHRS, CDR2 YFSETQ. This CDR3 contains 15 residues. V lost 7 bases to trimming and J lost 1 base, with 15 bases between them. The CDR3 here is CASSSSQGSYNEQFF. For the CDR3, the DNA is TGCGCCAGCTCTTCCTCACAGGGATCCTACAATGAGCAGTTCTTC.

CDR3 in DNA: TGTGCCAGCAGCAGGGCTGGGATCCCCTACGAGCAGTACTTC. Amino acid sequence: CASSRAGIPYEQYF. V gene TRBV3-1 combines with J gene TRBJ2-7; D remains unclear. Trimming removed 5 bases at V and 2 bases at J, with 13 bases between. This CDR3 comprises 14 residues. Germline V lookup: CDR1 LGHDT, CDR2 YNNKEL (reference sequence).

This chain links TRBV5-1 with TRBJ2-2; 8 nucleotides line up with TRBD1. Germline trimming cut 4 bases from V and 3 bases from J; bases unmatched to any gene: 5. This CDR3 is built from 15 residues. Per germline, CDR1 SGHRS and CDR2 YFSETQ. Here the CDR3 DNA reads TGCGCCAGCAGCCGCCAGACAGGGGACACCGGGGAGCTGTTTTTT. It specifies CASSRQTGDTGELFF.

This clonotype was seen only a few times. The CDR3 DNA follows: TGCAGTGCTAGCCGACCAGAAAATGGCTACACCTTC. Protein: CSASRPENGYTF. This chain connects TRBV20-1 to TRBJ1-2; D is uncertain. The V end was cut by 3 bases, the J end by 6 bases, with 11 bases between. From germline, CDR1 is DFQATT and CDR2 SNEGSKA (reference sequence). This CDR3 has 12 amino acids.

The CDR3: CASSRSGLAGPETQYF. CDR3 nucleotides: TGCGCCAGCAGCCGAAGCGGACTAGCGGGGCCAGAGACCCAGTACTTC. The gene calls are TRBV5-1 and TRBJ2-5, with 12 bases fitting TRBD2. The length of the CDR3 is 16 residues. Germline V lookup: CDR1 SGHRS, CDR2 YFSETQ. With 4 bases clipped from V and 4 bases from J, the junction kept 8 bases outside the gene matches. The whole variable domain, filled in from reference TRBV5-1 and TRBJ2-5, reads KAGVTQTPRYLIKTRGQQVTLSCSPISGHRSVSWYQQTPGQGLQFLFEYFSETQRNKGNFPGRFSGRQFSNSRSEMNVSTLELGDSALYLCASSRSGLAGPETQYFGPGTRLLVL.